This T cell receptor (beta chain) was captured by sequencing in a study of cytomegalovirus exposure and HLA in healthy donors. In regard to this clone: Its antigen is currently unknown.

The germline V and J ends were trimmed by 4 bases and 2 bases, with 15 bases remaining between them. The CDR3 sequence is 15 residues long. CDR1 and CDR2 from the germline V gene are MDHEN and SYDVKM. Study results and caveats: CMV serostatus was the sole immune exposure information available.

Primers: 60 Vbeta forward and 13 Jbeta reverse. Original analysis: There were tens of millions of unique TCR beta chains by a later count, and about 12 million of them were shared. Assay used: immunoSEQ multiplex PCR; TCRdb lists only in-frame clones, some missing. D and trimming come from the DNA, and the V and J calls and clone size come from that table. The sample has 110,000 to 150,000 clones, roughly four fifths seen once. This rearrangement joins TRBV28 to TRBJ2-7; unclear D gene. This sequence was found in a man aged 30 to 45 in good health and CMV-seronegative. Sequenced: PBMCs. The CDR3 sequence: CASSYGSFRAYEQYF. The CDR3 DNA sequence: TGTGCCAGCAGTTACGGGTCTTTCCGGGCCTACGAGCAGTACTTC.